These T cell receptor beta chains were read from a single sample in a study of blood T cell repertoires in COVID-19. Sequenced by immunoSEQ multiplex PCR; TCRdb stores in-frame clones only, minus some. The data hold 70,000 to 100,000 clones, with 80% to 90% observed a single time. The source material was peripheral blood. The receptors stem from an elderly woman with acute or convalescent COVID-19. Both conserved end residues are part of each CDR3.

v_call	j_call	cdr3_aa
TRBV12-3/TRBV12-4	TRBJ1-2	CASTEQDYGYTF
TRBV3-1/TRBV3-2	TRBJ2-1	CASSQDRRGAGNEQFF
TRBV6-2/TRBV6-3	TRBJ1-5	CASSSAGVGNQPQHF
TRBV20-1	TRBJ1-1	CSAHSGRSAFF
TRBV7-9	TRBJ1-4	CASSQQGSNEKLFF
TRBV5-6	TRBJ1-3	CASSFRDRENTIYF
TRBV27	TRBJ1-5	CASRGLGQSFNQPQHF
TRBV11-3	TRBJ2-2	CASTRGGSPGELFF
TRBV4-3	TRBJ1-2	CASSQVSTGIYGYTF
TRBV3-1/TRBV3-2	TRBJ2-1	CASSQASGGREQFF
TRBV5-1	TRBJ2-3	CASSLGAYSSADTQYF
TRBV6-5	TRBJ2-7	CASSRGQGRGYEQYF
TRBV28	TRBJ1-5	CASSRNGVRNQPQHF
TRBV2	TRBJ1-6	CASSATASYNSPLHF
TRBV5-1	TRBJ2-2	CASSQGGELFF